This T cell receptor beta chain was sequenced during a study of T cells in Graves' hyperthyroidism and ophthalmopathy. Study in general: Specimen type is peripheral blood, collected at initial diagnosis prior to any treatment.

Trimming removed 3 bases at V and 2 bases at J, with 19 bases between. This CDR3 spans 16 amino acids. The germline V gene encodes CDR1 DFQATT and CDR2 SNEGSKA (reference sequence). The TCR beta CDR3 regions underwent amplification using RNA transcripts as the source. The HTBI primer set drove a first-round RT-PCR of the TCR CDR3. TCRdb reprocessed the multiplex PCR reads via MiXCR and lists one record per CDR3 protein. The table lists hundreds of thousands of distinct CDR3 sequences, under 25% of them singletons. Study conclusions and caveats: Appearing also in blood were most of the thyroid clonotypes expanded above 0.001.

With regard to this clonotype: The target antigen is unknown.

The chain carries TRBV20-1 and TRBJ1-2, with a weak D call TRBD1 (6 bases). Material for sequencing was blood. The clonotype originates from a woman aged 70-85 years with Graves' ophthalmopathy. The CDR3 DNA follows: TGCAGTGCTAGGGGGGCAGGGACCTCATTCAACTATGGCTACACCTTC. It codes for CSARGAGTSFNYGYTF.